The 16 T cell receptor beta chains below were found in one sample sequenced in a study of cytomegalovirus exposure and HLA in healthy donors. The table came from immunoSEQ multiplex PCR; TCRdb's copy has only in-frame clones and leaves some out. This sample has approximately 160,000 clones, with approximately 96% found just once. The sequencing input was PBMCs. The receptors here all came from a woman aged 18-29 years in good health and CMV-seronegative.

The chain joins TRBV19 to TRBJ1-5, with TRBD1 identical over 7 bases. Germline V gives CDR1 LNHDA, CDR2 SQIVND (reference sequence). With V trimmed by 4 bases and J by 9 bases, 12 bases remained unmatched. This CDR3 has 15 amino acids. The CDR3 DNA reads as TGTGCCAGTAGTACCGAGGGACAGAGAACCCGGCCCCAGCATTTT. Translating it yields CASSTEGQRTRPQHF. Filled out from reference TRBV19 and TRBJ1-5, the complete variable domain reads DGGITQSPKYLFRKEGQNVTLSCEQNLNHDAMYWYRQDPGQGLRLIYYSQIVNDFQKGDIAEGYSVSREKKESFPLTVTSAQKNPTAFYLCASSTEGQRTRPQHFGDGTRLSIL.

The chain has TRBV4-1 and TRBJ1-1; D gene uncertain. Deletions cut 7 bases from V and 0 bases from J, with 15 bases between. The CDR3 runs to 15 residues. CDR1 is MGHRA, CDR2 YSYEKL, per germline. CDR3 region: CASTWEGLMNTEAFF. CDR3 DNA: TGCGCCAGCACCTGGGAGGGTCTCATGAACACTGAAGCTTTCTTT.

This clone was found once. The gene calls are TRBV7-6 and TRBJ2-7; a weak D match, TRBD1 (7 bases). V dropped 0 bases and J dropped 4 bases, with 16 bases sitting between them. Germline-derived CDR1 and CDR2 are SGHVS and FNYEAQ. The CDR3 has 16 amino acids. CDR3 nucleotide sequence: TGTGCCAGCAGCTTAGCGAGAGGAGGGGGCGGATACGAGCAGTACTTC. Translating gives CASSLARGGGGYEQYF.

J is TRBJ1-5 and V is TRBV19; maybe TRBD1 (5 bases). The CDR3 spans 15 residues. Looked up from germline, CDR1 is LNHDA and CDR2 is SQIVND (reference sequence). The V gene lost 10 bases and the J gene lost 2 bases, with 18 bases spanning the gap. The CDR3: CATTDRGGGNQPQHF. DNA of the CDR3: TGTGCCACGACGGACCGGGGGGGAGGCAATCAGCCCCAGCATTTT.

The gene calls are TRBV7-2 and TRBJ2-7; perhaps TRBD1 as D (6 bases). The CDR3 covers 16 residues. Trimming removed 5 bases at V and 2 bases at J, with 19 bases between. CDR1 and CDR2 from the germline V gene are SGHTA and FQGNSA. The CDR3 is CASSEPQGPSPYEQYF. In DNA form, the CDR3 reads TGTGCCAGCAGCGAACCACAGGGACCCTCTCCCTACGAGCAGTACTTC.

This chain joins TRBV6-5 and TRBJ1-2, with unresolved D. The germline V and J ends were trimmed by 2 bases and 4 bases, with 17 bases remaining between them. Germline V gives CDR1 MNHEY, CDR2 SVGAGI. The CDR3 is made up of 16 amino acids. CDR3 nucleotide sequence: TGTGCCAGCAGTTACCTCCCGCCAGGTCGGGGCTATGGCTACACCTTC. Translated: CASSYLPPGRGYGYTF.

Written as DNA, the CDR3 is TGTGCCAGCAGCGTAGGACAGGGGGGCACCTACGAGCAGTACTTC. Translating it yields CASSVGQGGTYEQYF. This chain connects TRBV9 to TRBJ2-7, with 9 positions matching TRBD1. CDR3 size: 15 residues. The germline CDR1 and CDR2 sequences are SGDLS and YYNGEE. J lost 2 bases, V lost 0 bases, and 3 bases had no gene match.

The chain links TRBV9 to TRBJ1-2; D might be TRBD1 (5 bases). CDR3 length: 14 residues. The germline V gene encodes CDR1 SGDLS and CDR2 YYNGEE. V was trimmed by 0 bases and J by 4 bases, leaving 10 bases between them. The CDR3 is CASSVGGYGYGYTF. The CDR3 coding sequence is TGTGCCAGCAGCGTAGGGGGCTATGGCTATGGCTACACCTTC.

V usage is TRBV10-2 and J usage is TRBJ1-3, with TRBD1 matching over 7 bases. V shed 6 bases, J shed 2 bases, and the junction held 28 bases outside the gene matches. Germline V lookup: CDR1 WSHSY, CDR2 SAAADI. The CDR3 extends over 22 amino acids. The CDR3 protein is CASSVPFGRDSSFLWTGNTIYF. As DNA, the CDR3 is TGCGCCAGCAGCGTTCCCTTCGGGAGGGACAGCTCTTTCCTCTGGACTGGAAACACCATATATTTT.

The chain uses TRBV29-1 and TRBJ2-1, with 10 bases lining up with TRBD2. Trimming cost V 3 bases and J 4 bases; bases outside gene matches: 9. The CDR3 has 16 amino acids. Germline V gives CDR1 SQVTM, CDR2 ANQGSEA. CDR3 sequence reads: CSVDPLTSGEYNEQFF. In nucleotides, the CDR3 is TGCAGCGTTGACCCCCTTACTAGCGGGGAGTACAATGAGCAGTTCTTC.

V and J are TRBV5-1 and TRBJ1-2, with 7 positions matching TRBD1. The germline gives CDR1 SGHRS, CDR2 YFSETQ. CDR3 length: 15 residues. V lost 1 base, J lost 3 bases, and 6 bases stayed unmatched. CDR3: CASSLLQGEDYGYTF. The CDR3, as DNA: TGCGCCAGCAGCTTGCTCCAGGGGGAGGACTATGGCTACACCTTC.

The chain carries TRBV30 and TRBJ2-7; D uncertain. The CDR3 extends over 11 amino acids. Trimming cost V 3 bases and J 2 bases, with 5 bases left between them. Germline CDR1 is GTSNPN and CDR2 is SVGIG (reference sequence). The CDR3 DNA follows: TGTGCCTGGAGGGCCACCTACGAGCAGTACTTC. Translation gives CAWRATYEQYF.

The V call is TRBV4-1, the J call TRBJ1-1, with 8 bases matching TRBD1. This CDR3 spans 17 amino acids. CDR1 MGHRA and CDR2 YSYEKL come from the germline V gene. V shed 2 bases and J 6 bases; nucleotides not matched to a gene: 14. The CDR3 here is CASSQPVQPGGAAEAFF. The CDR3 region has the DNA TGCGCCAGCAGCCAACCCGTCCAACCAGGGGGCGCAGCTGAAGCTTTCTTT.

V is TRBV7-9 and J is TRBJ2-2; D is unclear. CDR3 length: 13 residues. Germline V gene lookup returns CDR1 SEHNR and CDR2 FQNEAQ (reference sequence). Trimming took 6 bases from V and 5 from J, leaving 10 bases between them. For the CDR3, the DNA is TGTGCCAGCAGTTTTGTAGTTACCGGGGAGCTGTTTTTT. Translated, it gives CASSFVVTGELFF.

This chain connects TRBV28 to TRBJ1-2; D unresolved. The V end lost 6 bases, the J end lost 0 bases, and 11 bases lay between the germline ends. The CDR3 has 14 amino acids. Germline-derived CDR1 and CDR2 are MDHEN and SYDVKM. The CDR3 DNA reads TGTGCCAGCAGGGAGGGCAGCTCTAACTATGGCTACACCTTC. This translates into CASREGSSNYGYTF.

V gene TRBV27 combines with J gene TRBJ1-5; TRBD1 is a possible D gene (5 bases). Looked up from germline, CDR1 is MNHEY and CDR2 is SMNVEV (reference sequence). V was clipped by 8 bases and J by 1 base, with 6 bases between them. This CDR3 spans 12 amino acids. CDR3 sequence (DNA): TGTGCCAGCCGACAGAGCAATCAGCCCCAGCATTTT. Translation gives CASRQSNQPQHF.